These T cell receptor beta chains were read from a single sample in a study of cytomegalovirus exposure and HLA in healthy donors. The protocol was immunoSEQ multiplex PCR, while the TCRdb copy is restricted to in-frame clones and leaves out a portion. The table includes roughly 120,000 clones, 50% to 65% detected once. Sequenced sample: PBMCs. All receptors derive from a woman aged 40 to 49 in good health and CMV-seropositive. CDR3s include the opening cysteine and the closing phenylalanine or tryptophan. The D gene is left open where the match is weak. Clone size is stated in some rows and not others, as once, few, many or a class when expanded.

j_call,clone_size,d_call,v_call,cdr3_nt,cdr3_aa
TRBJ2-1,.,.,TRBV4-3,TGCGCCAGCAGCCAAGATCCTCTCGAGCGGTGGCGTCAGGAGCAGTTCTTC,CASSQDPLERWRQEQFF
TRBJ2-7,once,.,TRBV29-1,TGCAGCGTGCTGTGGACGGGAAGCTCCTACGAGCAGTACTTC,CSVLWTGSSYEQYF
TRBJ1-2,.,TRBD1,TRBV18,TGTGCCAGCTCACCACCGGGAGCCGGGACAGGGGGCAAAGGCTATGGCTACACCTTC,CASSPPGAGTGGKGYGYTF
TRBJ1-1,.,TRBD1,TRBV10-3,TGTGCCATCAGTGAGTCGAGGACAGGGACAGGGGGAGAAGCTTTCTTT,CAISESRTGTGGEAFF
TRBJ2-1,once,TRBD1,TRBV7-6,TGTGCCAGCAGCACACCGGGACAGGGATTCAATGAGCAGTTCTTC,CASSTPGQGFNEQFF
TRBJ1-6,once,.,TRBV2,TGTGCCAGCACGTTGGACAGTGATTCACCCCTCCACTTT,CASTLDSDSPLHF
TRBJ2-2,.,.,TRBV7-9,TGTGCCAGCAGCTCCAAGGACAGAATCAACGGGGAGCTGTTTTTT,CASSSKDRINGELFF
TRBJ2-1,.,TRBD2,TRBV19,TGTGCCAGTCAGAACCCCGGGACTAGCGGGAGAGGAACTAGGACGTTCTTC,CASQNPGTSGRGTRTFF
TRBJ2-2,.,.,TRBV11-2,TGTGCCAGCAGCTTAGCCCCGGTCACAGGGTGGGACACCGGGGAGCTGTTTTTT,CASSLAPVTGWDTGELFF
TRBJ2-4,.,TRBD1,TRBV18,TGTGCCAGCTCACCGGACAGGGGGGGAATTCAGTACTTC,CASSPDRGGIQYF
TRBJ1-3,.,.,TRBV4-1,TGCGCCAGCAGCCCCGGGACTAACACCATATATTTT,CASSPGTNTIYF
TRBJ2-2,few,.,TRBV4-1,TGCGCCAGCAGCCTTGCGGGCGGCCGGAGAGCCGGGGAGCTGTTTTTT,CASSLAGGRRAGELFF
TRBJ2-5,.,.,TRBV5-5,TGTGCCAGCAGCTTTCCCGCAGGGGTCGAGACCCAGTACTTC,CASSFPAGVETQYF
TRBJ1-4,few,.,TRBV2,TGTGCCAGCAGTGGGAGATCTGATGAAAAACTGTTTTTT,CASSGRSDEKLFF
TRBJ2-1,few,.,TRBV9,TGTGCCAGCAGCGTAAGAGACTACCACTTAACCTACAATGAGCAGTTCTTC,CASSVRDYHLTYNEQFF
TRBJ2-2,.,TRBD2,TRBV2,TGTGCCAGCAGTTTCCTAGCGGGAGTTCGGACCGGGGAGCTGTTTTTT,CASSFLAGVRTGELFF
TRBJ1-1,few,.,TRBV4-3,TGCGCCAGCTCCCGGGACTTCCCGGGGACTGAAGCTTTCTTT,CASSRDFPGTEAFF
TRBJ2-7,.,TRBD2,TRBV9,TGTGCCAGCAGCGCCTCCGGGACTAGCGGCGAGCAGTACTTC,CASSASGTSGEQYF
TRBJ2-3,.,TRBD2,TRBV9,TGTGCCAGCAGCGTATTCGGGACTAGCGGGACAAGCACAGATACGCAGTATTTT,CASSVFGTSGTSTDTQYF
TRBJ2-7,.,TRBD1,TRBV4-3,TGCGCCAGCAGCCAAGATGCGGCAGGGGGAGCGCAGTACTTC,CASSQDAAGGAQYF
TRBJ2-6,.,TRBD1,TRBV18,TGTGCCAGCTCACCACGGACAGGGGCCCTATCAGGGGCCAACGTCCTGACTTTC,CASSPRTGALSGANVLTF
TRBJ1-5,few,.,TRBV9,TGTGCCAGCAGCAAGGACAGATATCAGCCCCAGCATTTT,CASSKDRYQPQHF
TRBJ2-5,.,TRBD1,TRBV28,TGTGCCAGCAGTTTATCCGATACAGGGGACGAAGAGACCCAGTACTTC,CASSLSDTGDEETQYF
TRBJ2-7,few,TRBD2,TRBV27,TGTGCCAGCAGTTTAAGCTTCGGACTAGCGGTTTACGAGCAGTACTTC,CASSLSFGLAVYEQYF
TRBJ2-1,.,TRBD2,TRBV9,TGTGCCAGCAGCGGCGCGGGAGACGCCTACAATGAGCAGTTCTTC,CASSGAGDAYNEQFF
TRBJ2-5,.,TRBD2,TRBV19,TGTGCCAGTAGGACTAGCGGGACCCAAGAGACCCAGTACTTC,CASRTSGTQETQYF
TRBJ1-5,.,TRBD1,TRBV19,TGTGCCAGTAGTATAGGGGTGGACAGGGCCAGCAATCAGCCCCAGCATTTT,CASSIGVDRASNQPQHF
TRBJ1-4,.,.,TRBV9,TGTGCCAGCAGCGTAGGTTCAGGTGCAACTAATGAAAAACTGTTTTTT,CASSVGSGATNEKLFF
TRBJ2-7,.,TRBD1,TRBV5-4,TGTGCCAGCAGCTTGGACAGGGGGTCCTACGAGCAGTACTTC,CASSLDRGSYEQYF
TRBJ2-4,.,.,TRBV9,TGTGCCAGCAGCGTAGGAATGATAGCGACAGCCAAAAACATTCAGTACTTC,CASSVGMIATAKNIQYF
TRBJ2-5,.,.,TRBV27,TGTGCCAGCAGTTTCGAGAACCAAGAGACCCAGTACTTC,CASSFENQETQYF
TRBJ2-1,.,.,TRBV7-3,TGTGCCAGCAGCTTGTTGGTGCGTGACAATGAGCAGTTCTTC,CASSLLVRDNEQFF
TRBJ2-2,.,.,TRBV7-3,TGTGCCAGCAGCTCGACATCCACCGGGGAGCTGTTTTTT,CASSSTSTGELFF
TRBJ2-7,few,.,TRBV6-5,TGTGCCAGCAGTTCGCGCAGGGAAGGGCACGAGCAGTACTTC,CASSSRREGHEQYF
TRBJ1-2,.,.,TRBV21-1,TGTGCCAGCAGCAAAGACCCCAAAGGGGGCTATGGCTACACCTTC,CASSKDPKGGYGYTF
TRBJ2-7,.,TRBD1,TRBV27,TGTGCCAGCAGTCTTCGGGACAGTATTTTCTACGAGCAGTACTTC,CASSLRDSIFYEQYF
TRBJ1-1,.,TRBD1,TRBV29-1,TGCAGCACCTCAGGGGGGCGGGACACTGAAGCTTTCTTT,CSTSGGRDTEAFF
TRBJ2-1,once,TRBD2,TRBV6-1,TGTGCCAGCAGTGGTCGACTAGCGGGAGGGCGTGATGAGCAGTTCTTC,CASSGRLAGGRDEQFF
TRBJ1-1,.,TRBD1,TRBV7-9,TGTGCCAGCAGCTTAAAGACAGGGACGGGCACTGAAGCTTTCTTT,CASSLKTGTGTEAFF